A selection of T cell receptor beta chains follows, all from one sample in a study of PD-L1 blockade in urothelial cancer. Here immunoSEQ multiplex PCR was the method, and the copy in TCRdb shows in-frame clones only, minus some. The table includes fewer than 85,000 clones, roughly 86% detected once. The material was PBMCs, obtained around atezolizumab (anti-PD-L1) treatment. The receptors derive from a man aged 55-75 years with urothelial cancer. Each CDR3 is given with its conserved first and last residue. The order of the fields is J gene, clone size, CDR3 length, V gene, D gene, CDR3 protein, CDR3 DNA. A D gene is named only where the DNA matches it firmly. The size of a clone is reported for some rows only, either as once, few or many, or as a class for expanded clones.

TRBJ2-3	.	15	TRBV7-9	.	CASSLDGRVTDTQYF	TGTGCCAGCAGCTTAGATGGCAGGGTGACAGATACGCAGTATTTT
TRBJ2-1	.	15	TRBV5-1	TRBD2	CASSVTGLAANEQFF	TGCGCCAGCAGCGTCACGGGACTAGCGGCCAATGAGCAGTTCTTC
TRBJ2-3	.	15	TRBV10-3	TRBD2	CAIRGTSGTTDTQYF	TGTGCCATCAGGGGGACTAGCGGGACGACAGATACGCAGTATTTT
TRBJ2-5	.	14	TRBV18	.	CASSPFGGQETQYF	TGTGCCAGCTCACCATTCGGGGGTCAAGAGACCCAGTACTTC
TRBJ2-1	.	17	TRBV13	TRBD2	CASSLARLASSYNEQFF	TGTGCCAGCAGCTTAGCCAGACTAGCATCCTCCTACAATGAGCAGTTCTTC
TRBJ1-1	.	13	TRBV10-2	.	CASNSQGLTEAFF	TGCGCCAGCAATTCACAGGGCCTCACTGAAGCTTTCTTT
TRBJ2-3	once	15	TRBV13	TRBD2	CASSLRTSGTDTQYF	TGTGCCAGCAGCCTCCGGACTAGCGGCACAGATACGCAGTATTTT
TRBJ1-2	.	13	TRBV27	TRBD1	CASSFRQGWGYTF	TGTGCCAGCAGTTTCCGACAGGGATGGGGCTACACCTTC
TRBJ1-6	.	14	TRBV7-2	.	CASSLSADNSPLHF	TGTGCCAGCAGCTTAAGTGCAGATAATTCACCCCTCCACTTT
TRBJ1-2	.	13	TRBV29-1	.	CSVKLAGLYGYTF	TGCAGCGTTAAATTAGCGGGGCTCTATGGCTACACCTTC
TRBJ1-3	.	15	TRBV6-5	.	CASRTGFSSGNTIYF	TGTGCCAGCAGGACGGGTTTCAGCTCTGGAAACACCATATATTTT
TRBJ2-1	.	14	TRBV5-1	.	CASSGDWSYNEQFF	TGCGCCAGCAGCGGGGACTGGAGCTACAATGAGCAGTTCTTC
TRBJ2-3	.	15	TRBV27	TRBD1	CASSSGTGGRGTQYF	TGTGCCAGCAGCTCCGGGACAGGGGGCAGGGGAACGCAGTATTTT
TRBJ2-3	.	14	TRBV5-1	TRBD1	CASAWTGGQDTQYF	TGCGCCAGCGCGTGGACAGGAGGTCAAGATACGCAGTATTTT
TRBJ2-7	many	19	TRBV28	TRBD2	CASNPPGLAGGRGSYEQYF	TGTGCCAGCAACCCGCCGGGACTAGCGGGAGGTCGGGGGTCCTACGAGCAGTACTTC
TRBJ2-7	.	14	TRBV5-4	TRBD1	CASSSGQGGDEQYF	TGTGCCAGCAGCTCCGGACAGGGTGGCGACGAGCAGTACTTC
TRBJ2-1	.	15	TRBV19	TRBD2	CASSIGTSGGFEQFF	TGTGCCAGTAGTATAGGGACTAGCGGGGGATTTGAGCAGTTCTTC
TRBJ2-1	.	15	TRBV5-1	TRBD2	CASSFIAGPYNEQFF	TGCGCCAGCAGCTTTATAGCGGGGCCTTACAATGAGCAGTTCTTC
TRBJ1-2	.	12	TRBV10-3	.	CAINSGDYGYTF	TGTGCCATCAATTCCGGGGACTATGGCTACACCTTC
TRBJ1-4	.	13	TRBV30	.	CAWSGRVGEKLFF	TGTGCCTGGAGTGGCAGGGTAGGGGAAAAACTGTTTTTT
TRBJ2-2	.	18	TRBV28	TRBD2	CASAERFLLAGVTGELFF	TGTGCCAGCGCAGAAAGATTTCTTTTAGCGGGAGTTACCGGGGAGCTGTTTTTT
TRBJ1-1	.	15	TRBV7-6	TRBD1	CASSLWTGMNTEAFF	TGTGCCAGCAGCCTTTGGACAGGAATGAACACTGAAGCTTTCTTT
TRBJ1-1	few	14	TRBV5-4	.	CASSFRGRDTEAFF	TGTGCCAGCAGCTTTAGGGGGAGGGACACTGAAGCTTTCTTT
TRBJ2-5	.	16	TRBV7-9	TRBD2	CASRTSGGAAGQTQYF	TGTGCCAGCAGGACTAGCGGGGGGGCCGCCGGCCAGACCCAGTACTTC
TRBJ2-3	.	16	TRBV5-1	TRBD2	CASSLGIAGGTDTQYF	TGCGCCAGCAGCTTGGGGATCGCGGGGGGAACAGATACGCAGTATTTT
TRBJ2-3	.	16	TRBV11-1	.	CASSLLRSGSTDTQYF	TGTGCCAGCAGCTTATTACGAAGCGGAAGCACAGATACGCAGTATTTT
TRBJ2-1	.	13	TRBV9	.	CASSTDSGEGPFF	TGTGCCAGCAGCACCGATTCGGGGGAAGGCCCGTTCTTC
TRBJ1-6	.	15	TRBV9	.	CASSISDRTTHPLHF	TGTGCCAGCAGCATAAGCGACAGGACGACCCATCCCCTCCACTTT
TRBJ2-5	.	14	TRBV10-1	.	CASSLTGEGETQYF	TGCGCCAGCAGTTTGACAGGGGAGGGGGAGACCCAGTACTTC
TRBJ2-3	.	16	TRBV5-4	.	CASSLAGLASTDTQYF	TGTGCCAGCAGCTTGGCCGGCCTAGCGAGCACAGATACGCAGTATTTT
TRBJ1-4	.	13	TRBV19	.	CASRIGGIEKLFF	TGTGCCAGTAGAATAGGAGGGATTGAAAAACTGTTTTTT
TRBJ1-2	.	14	TRBV2	.	CARPSPTPGYGYTF	TGTGCCAGGCCAAGTCCCACTCCAGGCTATGGCTACACCTTC
TRBJ2-2	.	15	TRBV5-1	.	CASSPGTGQTGELFF	TGCGCCAGCAGCCCAGGCACAGGGCAGACCGGGGAGCTGTTTTTT
TRBJ1-2	.	14	TRBV30	TRBD1	CAWKTGSFTYGYTF	TGTGCCTGGAAGACAGGGTCCTTTACCTATGGCTACACCTTC
TRBJ1-5	once	17	TRBV12-5	.	CASGLVRGGQGNQPQHF	TGTGCTAGTGGTTTGGTAAGGGGCGGCCAAGGCAATCAGCCCCAGCATTTT
TRBJ1-5	once	15	TRBV9	.	CASSESTGGGQPQHF	TGTGCCAGCAGCGAATCAACGGGGGGCGGTCAGCCCCAGCATTTT
TRBJ2-5	.	14	TRBV28	.	CASSFSGPQETQYF	TGTGCCAGCAGTTTCAGCGGACCCCAAGAGACCCAGTACTTC
TRBJ1-5	.	15	TRBV7-2	.	CASSSWAGSRGTQHF	TGTGCCAGCAGCTCATGGGCGGGTTCCCGAGGGACCCAGCATTTT
TRBJ2-3	.	18	TRBV27	TRBD2	CASSRTATSGGYTDTQYF	TGTGCCAGCAGTCGTACCGCAACCAGCGGGGGATACACAGATACGCAGTATTTT
TRBJ1-3	.	15	TRBV7-9	.	CASSGDNSSGNTIYF	TGTGCCAGCAGCGGTGACAACAGCTCTGGAAACACCATATATTTT
TRBJ2-1	.	14	TRBV5-1	TRBD1	CASRGTGLGNEQFF	TGCGCCAGCAGGGGGACAGGGTTGGGGAATGAGCAGTTCTTC
TRBJ1-2	.	12	TRBV28	TRBD1	CASSLVTGAYTF	TGTGCCAGCAGTTTAGTTACAGGGGCCTACACCTTC
TRBJ2-7	.	15	TRBV18	.	CASSPRHEVSYEQYF	TGTGCCAGCTCACCCCGACACGAAGTCTCCTACGAGCAGTACTTC
TRBJ2-7	.	15	TRBV6-6	.	CASRPGPGLSYEQYF	TGTGCCAGCAGGCCCGGACCGGGACTTAGCTACGAGCAGTACTTC
TRBJ2-7	.	13	TRBV18	.	CASSPTRPYEQYF	TGTGCCAGCTCACCGACCAGGCCCTACGAGCAGTACTTC
TRBJ2-1	.	16	TRBV4-3	TRBD2	CASSHRGRRAYNEQFF	TGCGCCAGCAGCCATCGCGGGAGGCGCGCCTACAATGAGCAGTTCTTC
TRBJ2-7	once	12	TRBV19	.	CASSILGSEQYF	TGTGCCAGTAGTATCCTAGGGAGCGAGCAGTACTTC
TRBJ2-3	.	15	TRBV11-1	TRBD1	CASSERTGLTDTQYF	TGTGCCAGCAGCGAGCGGACAGGATTAACAGATACGCAGTATTTT